This T cell receptor (beta chain) was sequenced in a study of blood T cell repertoires in COVID-19. Under the authors' procedure: Counts of nucleated cells, estimated from reference gene primer amplification, were obtained. Assay used: immunoSEQ multiplex PCR; TCRdb lists only in-frame clones, some missing. V and J calls and clone size are given by that table; D and trimming were obtained from the DNA. The sample comprises some 150,000 clones, more than 75% of which are singletons, and 1% to 1.5% rests with the top ten. Germline CDR1 is SGHTA and CDR2 is FQGTGA. This CDR3 is 15 amino acids long. V was trimmed by 5 bases and J by 9 bases, leaving 17 bases between them.

V and J are TRBV7-3 and TRBJ1-6, with a tentative D call TRBD1 (6 bases). This receptor was identified in a woman aged 25 to 39 with acute COVID-19. Sequencing input: PBMCs or T cells enriched from blood (not recorded which). The CDR3 DNA sequence: TGTGCCAGCAGCATCGGGCCAGGGGTGGGTTCACCCCTCCACTTT. This codes for CASSIGPGVGSPLHF.